Following are 9 T cell receptor beta chains from one sample sequenced in a study of cytomegalovirus exposure and HLA in healthy donors. PCR involved 60 Vbeta and 13 Jbeta primers. TCRdb's copy holds only in-frame clones and misses some; the assay was immunoSEQ multiplex PCR. The table has some 160,000 clones, 60% to 85% seen once; the top ten hold 7%. Material: PBMCs. Source of these receptors: a woman in her 40s in good health and CMV-seropositive.

The chain uses TRBV7-3 and TRBJ2-3; D remains unclear. The CDR3 runs to 13 residues. Germline V CDR1 and CDR2: SGHTA, FQGTGA. Trimming pared 4 bases from V and 5 bases from J, leaving 10 bases between. The CDR3 DNA reads TGTGCCAGCAGCTCAGACCCGGGAGATACGCAGTATTTT. Amino acids: CASSSDPGDTQYF.

This clone has just one count. The genes are TRBV7-8 and TRBJ1-2; weak D call: TRBD1 (6 bases). The CDR3 runs 13 residues. The germline V gene has CDR1 SGHVS and CDR2 FQNEAQ. The V and J ends lost 5 bases and 2 bases respectively, with 9 bases between them. CDR3 region: CASSGTGNYGYTF. CDR3 DNA sequence: TGTGCCAGCAGCGGTACAGGGAACTATGGCTACACCTTC.

The gene calls are TRBV2 and TRBJ2-5; the match to TRBD1 covers 10 bases. Trimming removed 7 bases from V and 5 bases from J; junction bases left unmatched: 7. This CDR3 has 14 amino acids. Per germline, CDR1 SNHLY and CDR2 FYNNEI. As DNA, the CDR3 is TGTGCCAGCAACCGGGACAGGGGACAGGAGACCCAGTACTTC. This codes for CASNRDRGQETQYF.

This clone was seen more than once but under ten times. The rearrangement links TRBV6-1 to TRBJ2-7; 8 nucleotides agree with TRBD1. Germline loops: CDR1 MNHNS, CDR2 SASEGT. Trimming cost V 6 bases and J 5 bases; bases outside gene matches: 12. The CDR3 loop spans 15 amino acids. CDR3: CASSPHRTGRNEQYF. The CDR3, as DNA: TGTGCCAGCAGCCCACACCGGACAGGGAGAAACGAGCAGTACTTC.

V gene TRBV27 combines with J gene TRBJ1-5; perhaps TRBD1 as D (5 bases). V was trimmed by 11 bases and J by 3 bases, leaving 11 bases between them. Looked up from germline, CDR1 is MNHEY and CDR2 is SMNVEV (reference sequence). The CDR3 consists of 12 residues. The CDR3 DNA follows: TGTGCCGGTCGACAGCTCAATCAGCCCCAGCATTTT. This encodes CAGRQLNQPQHF.

V usage is TRBV27 and J usage is TRBJ2-2; the D gene is possibly TRBD1 (6 bases). The CDR3 totals 13 residues. Deletions cut 6 bases from V and 7 bases from J, with 12 bases between. CDR1 MNHEY and CDR2 SMNVEV come from the germline V gene (reference sequence). The CDR3 region is CASRGTRSGELFF. Written as DNA, the CDR3 is TGTGCCAGCAGGGGGACAAGAAGCGGGGAGCTGTTTTTT.

DNA for the CDR3: TGCGCCAGCAGCCAAGATTGGGGAGGGGTTAAAGAGCAGTTCTTC. This sequence encodes CASSQDWGGVKEQFF. This chain links TRBV4-3 with TRBJ2-1; TRBD2 matches at 7 bases. The CDR3 loop spans 15 amino acids. The V gene end was trimmed by 0 bases and the J gene end by 10 bases; junction bases not matched to a gene: 9. The germline V gene has CDR1 LGHNA and CDR2 YSLEER.

The V and J genes are TRBV30 and TRBJ1-2; D call uncertain. Between the trimmed V and J ends, which lost 3 bases and 2 bases, there was a span of 4 bases. Germline CDR1 and CDR2: GTSNPN and SVGIG (reference sequence). The CDR3 consists of 11 residues. CDR3 sequence (DNA): TGTGCCTGGAGACAAAACTATGGCTACACCTTC. As protein: CAWRQNYGYTF.

The rearrangement links TRBV7-8 to TRBJ2-1; D is unresolved. CDR1 and CDR2 (germline): SGHVS, FQNEAQ. The CDR3 has 12 residues. Trimming pared 5 bases from V and 6 bases from J, leaving 8 bases between. CDR3 loop: CASSPKANEQFF. CDR3 in DNA: TGTGCCAGCAGCCCGAAAGCCAATGAGCAGTTCTTC.